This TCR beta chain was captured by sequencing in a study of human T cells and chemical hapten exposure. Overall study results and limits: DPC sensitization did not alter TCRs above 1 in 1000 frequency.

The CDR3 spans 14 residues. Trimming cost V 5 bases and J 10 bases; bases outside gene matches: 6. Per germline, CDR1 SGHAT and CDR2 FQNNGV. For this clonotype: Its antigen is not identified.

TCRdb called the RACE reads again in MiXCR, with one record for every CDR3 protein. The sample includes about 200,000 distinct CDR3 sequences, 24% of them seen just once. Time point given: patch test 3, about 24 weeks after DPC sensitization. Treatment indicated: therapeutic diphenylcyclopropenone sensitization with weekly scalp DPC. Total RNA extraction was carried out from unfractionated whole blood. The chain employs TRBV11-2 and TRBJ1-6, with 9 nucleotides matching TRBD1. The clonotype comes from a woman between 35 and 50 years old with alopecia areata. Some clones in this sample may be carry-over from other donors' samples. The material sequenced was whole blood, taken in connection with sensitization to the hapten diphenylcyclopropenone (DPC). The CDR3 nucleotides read TGTGCCAGCAGCCTGAACAGGGGGCAATCACCCCTCCACTTT. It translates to CASSLNRGQSPLHF.